Below, 23 T cell receptor beta chains from the same sample are listed, as sequenced in a study of blood T cell repertoires in COVID-19. TCRdb keeps only in-frame clones here, not all; method: immunoSEQ multiplex PCR. The sample yields around 370,000 clones, around 91% seen once. Sequencing was performed on peripheral blood. The receptors here all came from a young woman who had recovered from COVID-19.

The V and J genes are TRBV4-3 and TRBJ1-6, with D unclear. The germline V gene has CDR1 LGHNA and CDR2 YSLEER. Trimming pared 0 bases from V and 6 bases from J, leaving 6 bases between. The CDR3 runs to 14 residues. The CDR3 region has the DNA TGCGCCAGCAGCCAAGATGGGAGTAATTCACCCCTCCACTTT. Protein sequence: CASSQDGSNSPLHF.

The J gene is TRBJ2-7, the V gene TRBV28; a weak D match, TRBD1 (6 bases). The V gene's germline CDR1 is MDHEN and CDR2 SYDVKM. The CDR3 covers 14 residues. V gave up 6 bases and J gave up 3 bases, with 15 bases separating them. DNA of the CDR3: TGTGCCAGCAGCCGCGTAGGGGGAGACTACGAGCAGTACGTC. Its translation is CASSRVGGDYEQYV.

V usage is TRBV21-1 and J usage is TRBJ2-7; no DNA check was done on the table's D call, TRBD2. TRBV21-1 is recorded as a pseudogene. The CDR3 covers 17 residues. As DNA, the CDR3 is TGTGCCAGCAGCAATCAATCCCTGGAGCGGGAGGGCCGCGAGCAGTACGTC. Its protein is CASSNQSLEREGREQYV.

J is TRBJ1-6 and V is TRBV10-3; D might be TRBD1 (6 bases). Germline V lookup: CDR1 ENHRY, CDR2 SYGVKD. This CDR3 is built from 13 residues. Trimming stripped 7 bases from V and 6 bases from J, with 10 bases between. As DNA, the CDR3 is TGTGCCATCACAGGGGATCCTAATTCACCCCTCCACTTT. Amino acids: CAITGDPNSPLHF.

This clone was seen a single time. The chain couples TRBV5-4 to TRBJ1-2, with D maybe TRBD1 (6 bases). Deletions cut 3 bases from V and 1 base from J, with 13 bases between. This CDR3 contains 15 residues. Germline V lookup: CDR1 SGHNT, CDR2 YYREEE (reference sequence). The CDR3 DNA sequence: TGTGCCAGCAGCTCGAGAAGACAGGATAACTATGGCTACACCTTC. It specifies CASSSRRQDNYGYTF.

The V call is TRBV24-1, the J call TRBJ1-2, with 8 bases matching TRBD1. Unmatched junction bases numbered 13, after V lost 4 bases and J lost 7 bases. The CDR3 is made up of 16 amino acids. The germline V gene encodes CDR1 KGHDR and CDR2 SFDVKD. As DNA, the CDR3 is TGTGCCACCAGTGACACCGTCGCGACAGGGGACGGTGGCTACACCTTC. Translating gives CATSDTVATGDGGYTF.

V is TRBV19 and J is TRBJ1-5; TRBD1 might be the D (6 bases). V dropped 4 bases and J dropped 3 bases, with 13 bases sitting between them. This CDR3 spans 15 amino acids. The germline V gene has CDR1 LNHDA and CDR2 SQIVND (reference sequence). CDR3 nucleotides: TGTGCCAGTAGTAGTTCAGGGGCGTTCAATCAGCCCCAGCATTTT. It yields the protein CASSSSGAFNQPQHF.

Written as DNA, the CDR3 is TGTGCCAGCAGCTTAGGGGGCAGACGCAGCACTGAAGCTTTCTTT. Protein sequence: CASSLGGRRSTEAFF. The chain employs TRBV13 and TRBJ1-1, with unresolved D. Trimming stripped 0 bases from V and 4 bases from J, with 12 bases between. Germline-derived CDR1 and CDR2 are PRHDT and FYEKMQ (reference sequence). The CDR3 totals 15 residues.

The chain combines TRBV30 with TRBJ1-1, with 8 nucleotides matching TRBD1. Germline loops: CDR1 GTSNPN, CDR2 SVGIG (reference sequence). Trimming took 0 bases from V and 1 from J; bases not matched to a gene: 1. The length of the CDR3 is 14 residues. In nucleotides, the CDR3 is TGTGCCTGGAGTGTGGGACAGGCGAACACTGAAGCTTTCTTT. As protein: CAWSVGQANTEAFF.

The chain recombines TRBV24-1 with TRBJ2-3, with D perhaps matching TRBD1 (6 bases). Looked up from germline, CDR1 is KGHDR and CDR2 is SFDVKD. Trimming removed 5 bases from V and 4 bases from J, with 18 bases in between. This CDR3 spans 16 amino acids. As DNA, the CDR3 is TGTGCCACCAGTGCCCCGAGAGGGGGAATGTCAGATACGCAGTATTTT. It encodes CATSAPRGGMSDTQYF.

This clone was seen only once. This sequence joins TRBV11-2 and TRBJ1-2, with D possibly being TRBD1 (6 bases). The V end lost 4 bases, the J end lost 6 bases, and 18 bases lay between the germline ends. CDR1 is SGHAT and CDR2 is FQNNGV in the germline V gene. This CDR3 is built from 15 residues. The CDR3 bases are TGTGCCAGCAGCTCCCTACAGGGAAGGAGAGATGGCTACACCTTC. Translating gives CASSSLQGRRDGYTF.

This chain joins TRBV6-5 and TRBJ2-1; D is possibly TRBD2 (5 bases). This CDR3 spans 13 amino acids. CDR1 is MNHEY, CDR2 SVGAGI, per germline. Trimming cost V 2 bases and J 7 bases, with 9 bases left between them. As DNA, the CDR3 is TGTGCCAGCAGTTACACCCGGAGGAATGAGCAGTTCTTC. It specifies CASSYTRRNEQFF.

The V and J genes are TRBV5-4 and TRBJ1-3; D is possibly TRBD1 (5 bases). V was clipped by 0 bases and J by 3 bases, with 10 bases between them. The CDR3 contains 15 residues. Germline V gene lookup returns CDR1 SGHNT and CDR2 YYREEE (reference sequence). The CDR3 coding sequence is TGTGCCAGCAGCTTGGGTGTCACAGGTGGAAACACCATATATTTT. Translated: CASSLGVTGGNTIYF.

The J gene is TRBJ1-6, the V gene TRBV30; a weak D match, TRBD1 (6 bases). The CDR3 consists of 15 residues. From germline, CDR1 is GTSNPN and CDR2 SVGIG (reference sequence). Trimming left V 4 bases short and J 4 bases short, with 14 bases between. CDR3 sequence reads: CAWKGDLGYNSPLHF. The CDR3 nucleotides read TGTGCCTGGAAGGGGGATCTGGGGTATAATTCACCCCTCCACTTT.

This chain connects TRBV5-5 to TRBJ2-1; 8 nucleotides match TRBD2. V shed 5 bases and J 6 bases; nucleotides not matched to a gene: 10. Germline-derived CDR1 and CDR2 are SGHKS and YYEKEE (reference sequence). This CDR3 spans 15 amino acids. As DNA, the CDR3 is TGTGCCAGCAGGGCCGGGACTAGATTTAGCAATGAGCAGTTCTTC. This translates into CASRAGTRFSNEQFF.

The chain couples TRBV18 to TRBJ2-1; tentatively, D is TRBD2 (6 bases). Deletions cut 6 bases from V and 7 bases from J, with 25 bases between. CDR1 and CDR2 from the germline V gene are KGHSH and LQKENI. The CDR3 loop spans 17 amino acids. The CDR3 DNA reads TGTGCCAGCTCCCTCGGGAGTGGGACTGACGTGGGGAATGAGCAGTTCTTC. Amino acid sequence: CASSLGSGTDVGNEQFF.

This chain links TRBV19 with TRBJ1-2, with D unclear. CDR3 size: 12 residues. V was trimmed by 7 bases and J by 4 bases, leaving 10 bases between them. Looked up from germline, CDR1 is LNHDA and CDR2 is SQIVND (reference sequence). CDR3 sequence reads: CASISGSYGYTF. The CDR3 region has the DNA TGTGCCAGTATATCGGGGAGCTATGGCTACACCTTC.

The rearrangement links TRBV28 to TRBJ2-5; the D gene is possibly TRBD2 (9 bases). The CDR3 is 16 residues long. Trimming left V 5 bases short and J 4 bases short, with 20 bases between. Germline V CDR1 and CDR2: MDHEN, SYDVKM. CDR3 region: CASSPAGGGRVETQYF. As DNA, the CDR3 is TGTGCCAGCAGTCCTGCAGGGGGCGGGAGGGTAGAGACCCAGTACTTC.

The chain links TRBV19 to TRBJ1-1; D uncertain. CDR3 length: 13 residues. V lost 5 bases and J lost 4, with 11 bases in between. The germline CDR1 and CDR2 sequences are LNHDA and SQIVND (reference sequence). CDR3 sequence reads: CASSLGEGTEAFF. CDR3 DNA: TGTGCCAGTAGTCTGGGCGAGGGCACTGAAGCTTTCTTT.

CDR3 in amino acids: CASSLATGSDTQYF. The CDR3, as DNA: TGTGCCAGCAGCTTAGCGACGGGGTCGGATACGCAGTATTTT. The chain links TRBV7-9 to TRBJ2-3, with a possible D match to TRBD2 (5 bases). The germline V gene has CDR1 SEHNR and CDR2 FQNEAQ (reference sequence). Trimming pared 0 bases from V and 6 bases from J, leaving 10 bases between. This CDR3 comprises 14 residues. The whole variable domain, filled in from reference TRBV7-9 and TRBJ2-3, reads DTGVSQNPRHKITKRGQNVTFRCDPISEHNRLYWYRQTLGQGPEFLTYFQNEAQLEKSRLLSDRFSAERPKGSFSTLEIQRTEQGDSAMYLCASSLATGSDTQYFGPGTRLTVL.

The chain joins TRBV10-2 to TRBJ1-6; D is ambiguous. The ends were cut back, 11 bases at V and 11 bases at J, with 19 bases in the middle. Germline V lookup: CDR1 WSHSY, CDR2 SAAADI. This CDR3 region has 13 residues. The CDR3 loop is CASRSQSEAPLHF. CDR3 DNA: TGCGCCTCCCGGTCCCAAAGCGAGGCACCCCTCCACTTT.

V usage is TRBV7-9 and J usage is TRBJ2-1; 11 positions agree with TRBD2. V gave up 5 bases and J gave up 3 bases; unmatched junction bases: 6. This CDR3 region has 16 residues. CDR1 and CDR2 (germline): SEHNR, FQNEAQ (reference sequence). Written as DNA, the CDR3 is TGTGCCAGCAGCCAAAAGGGACTAGCGGTCTACAATGAGCAGTTCTTC. Protein product: CASSQKGLAVYNEQFF.

This rearrangement joins TRBV24-1 to TRBJ2-3, with TRBD2 identical over 8 bases. Germline V gene sequence: CDR1 KGHDR, CDR2 SFDVKD. The junction had 2 bases not matched to a gene; V was cut back by 7 bases and J by 0 bases. The CDR3 is 14 residues long. CDR3 in DNA: TGTGCCACCAGACGGGAGGGCAGCACAGATACGCAGTATTTT. It yields the protein CATRREGSTDTQYF.